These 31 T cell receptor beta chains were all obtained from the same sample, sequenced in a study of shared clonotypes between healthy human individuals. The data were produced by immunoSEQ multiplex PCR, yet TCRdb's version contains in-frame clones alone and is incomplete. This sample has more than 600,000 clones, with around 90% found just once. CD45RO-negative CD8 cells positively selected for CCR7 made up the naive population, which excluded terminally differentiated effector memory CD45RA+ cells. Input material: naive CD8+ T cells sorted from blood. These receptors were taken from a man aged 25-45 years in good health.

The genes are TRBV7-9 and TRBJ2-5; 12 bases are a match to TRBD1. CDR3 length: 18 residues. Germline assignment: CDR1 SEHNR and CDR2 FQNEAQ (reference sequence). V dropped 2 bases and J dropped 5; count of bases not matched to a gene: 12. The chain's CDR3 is CASSLIPGQGASGETQYF. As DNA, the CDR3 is TGTGCCAGCAGCTTAATCCCGGGACAGGGGGCATCGGGTGAGACCCAGTACTTC.

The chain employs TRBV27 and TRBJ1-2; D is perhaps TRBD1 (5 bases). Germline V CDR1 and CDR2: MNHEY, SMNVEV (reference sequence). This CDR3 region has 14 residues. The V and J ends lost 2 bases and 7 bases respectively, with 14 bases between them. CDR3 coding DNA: TGTGCCAGCAGTTTACCGGGGGGGTTTGGTGGCTACACCTTC. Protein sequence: CASSLPGGFGGYTF.

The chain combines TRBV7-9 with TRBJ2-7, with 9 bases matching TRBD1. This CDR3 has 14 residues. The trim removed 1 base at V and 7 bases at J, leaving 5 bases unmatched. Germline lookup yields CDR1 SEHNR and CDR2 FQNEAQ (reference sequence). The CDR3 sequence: CASSLDRGPGEQYF. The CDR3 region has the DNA TGTGCCAGCAGCTTAGACAGGGGGCCGGGGGAGCAGTACTTC.

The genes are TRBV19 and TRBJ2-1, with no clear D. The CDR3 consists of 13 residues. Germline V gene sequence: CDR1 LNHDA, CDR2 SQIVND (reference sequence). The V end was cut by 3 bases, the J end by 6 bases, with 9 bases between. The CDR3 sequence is CASSMLPSNEQFF. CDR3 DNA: TGTGCCAGTAGTATGTTACCGTCCAATGAGCAGTTCTTC.

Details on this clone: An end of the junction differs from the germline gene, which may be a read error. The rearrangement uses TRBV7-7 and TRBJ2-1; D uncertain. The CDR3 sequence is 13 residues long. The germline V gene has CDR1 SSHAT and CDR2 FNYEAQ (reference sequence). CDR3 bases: TGTGCTAGCAGCTTAACCAGAGCCAATGAGCAGTTCTTC. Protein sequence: CASSLTRANEQFF.

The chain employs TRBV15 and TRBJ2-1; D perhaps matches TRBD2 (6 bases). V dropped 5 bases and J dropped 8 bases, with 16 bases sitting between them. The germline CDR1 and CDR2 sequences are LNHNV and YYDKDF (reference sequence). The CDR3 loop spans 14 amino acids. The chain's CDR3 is CATSPKLGSYEQFF. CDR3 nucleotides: TGTGCCACCAGCCCGAAGCTCGGGAGCTATGAGCAGTTCTTC.

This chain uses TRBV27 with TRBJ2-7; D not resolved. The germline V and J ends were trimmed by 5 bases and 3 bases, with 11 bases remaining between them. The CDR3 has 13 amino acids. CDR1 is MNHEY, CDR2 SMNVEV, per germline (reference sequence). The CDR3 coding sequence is TGTGCCAGCAGTCCATCCCCCGTCTACGAGCAGTACTTC. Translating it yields CASSPSPVYEQYF.

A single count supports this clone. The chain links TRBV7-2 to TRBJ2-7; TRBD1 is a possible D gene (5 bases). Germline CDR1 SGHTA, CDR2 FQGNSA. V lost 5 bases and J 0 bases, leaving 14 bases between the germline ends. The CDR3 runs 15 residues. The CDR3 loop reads CASSPEGVSSYEQYF. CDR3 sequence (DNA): TGTGCCAGCAGCCCTGAAGGGGTGTCCTCCTACGAGCAGTACTTC.

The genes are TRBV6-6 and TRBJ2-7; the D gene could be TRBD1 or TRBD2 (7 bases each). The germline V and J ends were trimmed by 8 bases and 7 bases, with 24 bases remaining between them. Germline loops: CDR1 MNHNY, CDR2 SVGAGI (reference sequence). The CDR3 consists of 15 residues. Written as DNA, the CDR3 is TGTGCCAGCTCGTTAGGGGGGGACAGTATGGGAGAGCAGTACTTC. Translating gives CASSLGGDSMGEQYF.

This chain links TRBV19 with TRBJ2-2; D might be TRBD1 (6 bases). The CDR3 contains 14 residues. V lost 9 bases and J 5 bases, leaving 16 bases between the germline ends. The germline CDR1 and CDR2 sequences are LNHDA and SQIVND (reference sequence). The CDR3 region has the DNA TGTGCCAGCGATATTACAGGGTTGACCGGGGAGCTGTTTTTT. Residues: CASDITGLTGELFF.

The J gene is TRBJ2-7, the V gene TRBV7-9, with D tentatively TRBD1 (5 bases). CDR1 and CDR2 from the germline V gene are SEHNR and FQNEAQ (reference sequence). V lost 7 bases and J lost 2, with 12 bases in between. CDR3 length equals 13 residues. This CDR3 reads CASKGGAPYEQYF. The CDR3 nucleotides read TGTGCCAGCAAGGGTGGGGCACCCTACGAGCAGTACTTC.

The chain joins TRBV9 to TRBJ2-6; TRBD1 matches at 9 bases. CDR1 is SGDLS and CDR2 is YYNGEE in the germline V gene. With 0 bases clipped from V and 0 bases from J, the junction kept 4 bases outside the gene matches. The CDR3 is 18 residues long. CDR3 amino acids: CASSVAQGAASGANVLTF. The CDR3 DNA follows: TGTGCCAGCAGCGTAGCACAGGGGGCCGCCTCTGGGGCCAACGTCCTGACTTTC. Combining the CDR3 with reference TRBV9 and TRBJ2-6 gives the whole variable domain DSGVTQTPKHLITATGQRVTLRCSPRSGDLSVYWYQQSLDQGLQFLIQYYNGEERAKGNILERFSAQQFPDLHSELNLSSLELGDSALYFCASSVAQGAASGANVLTFGAGSRLTVL.

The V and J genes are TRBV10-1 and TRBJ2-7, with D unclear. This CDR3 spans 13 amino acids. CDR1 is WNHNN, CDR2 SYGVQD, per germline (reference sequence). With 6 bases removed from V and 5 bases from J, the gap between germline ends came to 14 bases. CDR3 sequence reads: CASSPVPSDEQYF. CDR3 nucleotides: TGCGCCAGCAGCCCAGTACCCAGCGACGAGCAGTACTTC.

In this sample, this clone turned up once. This CDR3 is CASSLVQGANTEAFF. DNA of the CDR3: TGTGCCAGCAGTTTAGTGCAGGGGGCGAACACTGAAGCTTTCTTT. The rearrangement joins TRBV28 to TRBJ1-1, with TRBD1 matching over 8 bases. CDR1 and CDR2 from the germline V gene are MDHEN and SYDVKM. The trim removed 2 bases at V and 1 base at J, leaving 3 bases unmatched. CDR3 length: 15 amino acids.

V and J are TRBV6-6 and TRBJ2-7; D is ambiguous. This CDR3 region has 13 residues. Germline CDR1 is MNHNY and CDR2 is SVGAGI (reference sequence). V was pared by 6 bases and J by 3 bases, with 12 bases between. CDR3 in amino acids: CASSPLEGYEQYF. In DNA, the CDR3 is TGTGCCAGCAGCCCACTTGAAGGCTACGAGCAGTACTTC.

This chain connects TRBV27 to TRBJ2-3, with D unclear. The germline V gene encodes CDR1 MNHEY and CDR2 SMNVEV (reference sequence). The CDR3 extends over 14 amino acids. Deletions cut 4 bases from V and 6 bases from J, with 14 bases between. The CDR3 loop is CASSWAVGGDTQYF. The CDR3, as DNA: TGTGCCAGCAGTTGGGCGGTCGGTGGTGATACGCAGTATTTT.

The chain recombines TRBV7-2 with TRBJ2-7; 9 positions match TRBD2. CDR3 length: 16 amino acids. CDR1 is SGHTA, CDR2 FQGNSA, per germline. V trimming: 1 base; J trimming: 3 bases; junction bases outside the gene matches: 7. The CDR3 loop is CASSLGEGLAIYEQYF. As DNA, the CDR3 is TGTGCCAGCAGCTTAGGGGAGGGACTAGCTATCTACGAGCAGTACTTC.

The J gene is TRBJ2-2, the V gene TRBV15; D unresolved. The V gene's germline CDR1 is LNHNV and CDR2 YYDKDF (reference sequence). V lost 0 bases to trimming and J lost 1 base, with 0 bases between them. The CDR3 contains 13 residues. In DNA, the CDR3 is TGTGCCACCAGCAGAGAGAACACCGGGGAGCTGTTTTTT. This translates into CATSRENTGELFF.

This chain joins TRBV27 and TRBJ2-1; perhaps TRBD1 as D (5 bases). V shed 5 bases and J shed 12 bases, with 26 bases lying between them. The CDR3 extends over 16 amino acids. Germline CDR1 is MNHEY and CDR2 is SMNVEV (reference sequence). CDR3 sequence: CASSPLGFDGAASQFF. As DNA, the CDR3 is TGTGCCAGCAGTCCCCTAGGCTTTGATGGGGCTGCTTCGCAGTTCTTC.

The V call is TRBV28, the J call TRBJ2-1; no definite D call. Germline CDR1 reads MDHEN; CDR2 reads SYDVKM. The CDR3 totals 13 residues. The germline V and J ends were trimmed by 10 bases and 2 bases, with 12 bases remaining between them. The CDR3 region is CANLEDPYNEQFF. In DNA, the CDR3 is TGTGCCAATTTAGAGGACCCCTACAATGAGCAGTTCTTC. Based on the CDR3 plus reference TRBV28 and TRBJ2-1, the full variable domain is DVKVTQSSRYLVKRTGEKVFLECVQDMDHENMFWYRQDPGLGLRLIYFSYDVKMKEKGDIPEGYSVSREKKERFSLILESASTNQTSMYLCANLEDPYNEQFFGPGTRLTVL.

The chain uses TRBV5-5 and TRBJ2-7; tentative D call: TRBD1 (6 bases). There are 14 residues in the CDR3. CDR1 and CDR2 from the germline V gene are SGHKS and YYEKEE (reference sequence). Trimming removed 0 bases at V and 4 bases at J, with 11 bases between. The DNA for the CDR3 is TGTGCCAGCAGCTTGGTCACGGGGACATACGAGCAGTACTTC. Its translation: CASSLVTGTYEQYF.

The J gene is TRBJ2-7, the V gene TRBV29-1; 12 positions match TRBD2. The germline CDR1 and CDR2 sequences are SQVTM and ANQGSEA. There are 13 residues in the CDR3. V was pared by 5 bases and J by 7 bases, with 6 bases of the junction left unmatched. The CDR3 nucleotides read TGCAGCGTTCGACTAGCGGGAGTGTGGGAGCAGTACTTC. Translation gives CSVRLAGVWEQYF.

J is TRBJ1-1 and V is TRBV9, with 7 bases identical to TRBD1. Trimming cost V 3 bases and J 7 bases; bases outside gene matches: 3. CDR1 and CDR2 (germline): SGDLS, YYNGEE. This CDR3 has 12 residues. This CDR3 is CASSGGGVEAFF. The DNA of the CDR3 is TGTGCCAGCAGCGGAGGGGGCGTTGAAGCTTTCTTT.

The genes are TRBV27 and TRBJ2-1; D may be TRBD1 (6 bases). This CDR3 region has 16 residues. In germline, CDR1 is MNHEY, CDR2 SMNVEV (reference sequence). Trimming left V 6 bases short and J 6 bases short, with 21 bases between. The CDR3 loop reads CASRTMRQDLGNEQFF. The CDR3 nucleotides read TGTGCCAGCAGGACGATGAGACAGGATCTTGGCAATGAGCAGTTCTTC.

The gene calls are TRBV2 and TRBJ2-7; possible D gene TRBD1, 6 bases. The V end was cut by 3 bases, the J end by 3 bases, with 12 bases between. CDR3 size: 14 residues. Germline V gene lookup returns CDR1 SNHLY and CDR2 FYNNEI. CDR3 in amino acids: CASSEGDKVYEQYF. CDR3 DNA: TGTGCCAGCAGTGAGGGGGACAAGGTCTACGAGCAGTACTTC.

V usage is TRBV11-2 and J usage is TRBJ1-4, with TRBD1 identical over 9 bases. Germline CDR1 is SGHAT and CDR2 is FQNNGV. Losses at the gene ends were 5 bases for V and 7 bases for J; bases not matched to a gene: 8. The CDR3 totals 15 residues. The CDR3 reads CASSLWTGVSEKLFF. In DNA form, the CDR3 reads TGTGCCAGCAGCCTATGGACAGGGGTTAGTGAAAAACTGTTTTTT.

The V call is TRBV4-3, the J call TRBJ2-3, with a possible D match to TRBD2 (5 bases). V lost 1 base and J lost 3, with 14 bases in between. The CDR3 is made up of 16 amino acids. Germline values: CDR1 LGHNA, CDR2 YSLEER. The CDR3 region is CASSQAQRMGTDTQYF. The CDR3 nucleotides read TGCGCCAGCAGCCAAGCTCAGCGGATGGGGACAGATACGCAGTATTTT.

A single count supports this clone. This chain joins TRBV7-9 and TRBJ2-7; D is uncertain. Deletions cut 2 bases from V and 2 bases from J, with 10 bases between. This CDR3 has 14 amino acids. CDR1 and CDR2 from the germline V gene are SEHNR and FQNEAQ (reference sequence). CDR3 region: CASSLFGITYEQYF. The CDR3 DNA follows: TGTGCCAGCAGCTTATTTGGAATCACCTACGAGCAGTACTTC.

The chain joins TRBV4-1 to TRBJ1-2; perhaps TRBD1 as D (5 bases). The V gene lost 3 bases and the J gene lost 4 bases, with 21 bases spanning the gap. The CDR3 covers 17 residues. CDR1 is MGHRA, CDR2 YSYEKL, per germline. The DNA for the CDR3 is TGCGCCAGCAGCCACAGGGACGGAGAACATGTCGGCTATGGCTACACCTTC. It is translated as CASSHRDGEHVGYGYTF.

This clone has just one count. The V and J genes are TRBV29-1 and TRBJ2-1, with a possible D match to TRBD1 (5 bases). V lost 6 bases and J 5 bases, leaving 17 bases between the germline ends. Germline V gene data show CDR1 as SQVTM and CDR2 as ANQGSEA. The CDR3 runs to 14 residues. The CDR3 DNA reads TGCAGCGTCGCCTCAGGGAACGCGAACAATGAGCAGTTCTTC. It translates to CSVASGNANNEQFF.

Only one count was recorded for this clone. CDR3 amino acids: CASSFLDRGDQPQHF. For the CDR3, the DNA is TGTGCCAGCAGCTTTCTGGACAGGGGTGACCAGCCCCAGCATTTT. The chain carries TRBV7-8 and TRBJ1-5, with 9 bases aligning to TRBD1. Germline CDR1 and CDR2: SGHVS and FQNEAQ. This CDR3 has 15 amino acids. The J segment lost 7 bases and the V segment lost 3 bases, leaving 7 bases of the junction unmatched.